This T cell receptor beta chain appears in the sequencing data of a study of Graves' ophthalmopathy and Graves' hyperthyroidism (dated by TCRdb to about 2018). With regard to the full study: A patient counted as having stable hyperthyroidism if there was no progression to ophthalmopathy within 18 months of follow-up. To explore V-J signatures that distinguish ophthalmopathy from hyperthyroidism, a discovery set of 90 to 100 patients was enrolled, made up of over 40 with ophthalmopathy and 57 with stable hyperthyroidism. An independent validation cohort comprised 18 hyperthyroidism patients and about 16 patients who later progressed from hyperthyroidism to ophthalmopathy. In total, approximately 140 blood samples were TCR-sequenced: under 45 ophthalmopathy, some 75 hyperthyroidism and roughly 17 hyperthyroidism-to-ophthalmopathy patients. In over 5 hyperthyroidism patients, the T-cell repertoire of thyroid tissue was compared with the T-cell repertoire of blood. The study used signatures of the TCR beta repertoire to tell Graves' ophthalmopathy apart from Graves' hyperthyroidism and to predict which patients would progress to ophthalmopathy. Following sample collection, hyperthyroidism patients were given methimazole at a starting dose of 30 mg daily, and ophthalmopathy patients were given high-dose intravenous methylprednisolone. Broad study findings and their caveats: Most expanded thyroid clonotypes with a frequency above 0.001 also appeared in blood, which suggests that blood repertoires may reflect the immune response in the thyroid. Sample size was not predetermined statistically, and investigators were not blinded to group allocation. In validation, the model predicted ophthalmopathy progression with nearly 71% sensitivity and 72.22% specificity; more than ten predicted patients were CT-confirmed with GO in a median of about 6.2 months. Ophthalmopathy was separated from stable hyperthyroidism by the 13-signature model with around 88% sensitivity and approximately 84% specificity in cross-validation and with 80%/75% in the test set.

This clonotype was found many times. Its specific antigen is unknown. The input lacks base qualities; no much larger clone sits a single base away. Patients with hyperthyroidism were aged 18 to 65 years, had been newly diagnosed, and had a disease duration of less than 2 months. Patients with other autoimmune diseases, uncontrolled infections, pregnancy or lactation were excluded. Clinical symptoms, serum thyroxine, TRAb, thyroid ultrasound and orbital computed tomography were used for diagnosis. Total RNA was extracted using Trizol reagent, and RNA quality was checked on an Agilent 2100 Bioanalyzer. For repertoire sequencing, TCR beta CDR3 regions were amplified from RNA transcripts. A first-round RT-PCR used HTBI primers with the Qiagen OneStep RT-PCR kit, followed by a second-round multiplex PCR, size selection and purification. Libraries were sequenced paired-end with 100 bp reads on an Illumina HiSeq2000. Under the source paper's analysis protocol: SOAPnuke was used to process the reads, throwing out any read that had adapters, had uncalled bases, had a mean Phred below 15, or lacked an exact constant-primer or identifier match. COPE v1.2.5 was used to merge high-quality paired reads. Each unique nucleotide sequence was treated as a clonotype, and MiTCR v1.1 was used to align the clonotypes to the IMGT TRB V, D and J references. Only V-J combinations with frequency above 0.0001 were analysed, covering approximately 99% of repertoires. For each V-J combination, a TCR clonal expansion and chaos score was defined as F50 clonal expansion divided by the chaos observed in the TCRdist matrix. Welch's t-statistics and random forest were used to reduce features to 13 V-J combinations, which were fed into a naive Bayes classifier. Thyroid-blood repertoire similarity was quantified with the Morisita-Horn index. Using fastp trimming at Q25 and MiXCR clonotype assembly, TCRdb reanalyzed the public sequencing data and kept in-frame beta chains. Rows matching on CDR3 protein sequence are summarized as one entry with the most common DNA and genes. TCRdb, not the authors, supplied the V and J calls. The table for this sample lists over a million distinct CDR3 sequences; roughly 35% of them were counted only once. Over 8.5% of the sample goes to the ten largest clones.

The V and J ends are trimmed by 0 bases and 3 bases, leaving 12 bases between them. The germline V gene (reference sequence) supplies CDR1 DFQATT and CDR2 SNEGSKA. The CDR3 numbers 14 residues from cysteine through phenylalanine. The read is trimmed to its CDR3 DNA, 42 bases read in frame from base 1. The V gene is TRBV20-1 and the J gene is TRBJ2-7, and perhaps TRBD1 as D gene, on 5 matching bases. The TCR sequence derives from an adult man with Graves' hyperthyroidism. The sequencing input was peripheral blood or thyroid tissue (not recorded which). CDR3 region: CSARDEVDSYEQYF. The sequence in DNA is TGCAGTGCTAGAGATGAGGTCGACAGCTACGAGCAGTACTTC.